This record concerns one TCR beta chain sequence. The V and J ends lost 5 bases and 9 bases respectively, with 20 bases between them. Germline loops: CDR1 SGHVS, CDR2 FQNEAQ. The CDR3 is 15 residues long. Random-hexamer reverse transcription was applied to about 0.45 to 1 ug RNA. In TCRdb, the immunoSEQ multiplex PCR reads were re-called with MiXCR into one record per CDR3 protein. This sample has 100,000 to 150,000 distinct CDR3 sequences, with roughly 80% found just once. The data stem from a study of CD8 T cells in Susac syndrome. This clonotype was obtained from a human donor with multiple sclerosis. This chain uses TRBV7-8 with TRBJ2-1; D not certain. Sequencing input: CD8+ T cells from PBMCs. The CDR3 loop reads CASSNALPQFVEQFF. Written as DNA, the CDR3 is TGTGCCAGCAGCAACGCTCTCCCCCAGTTTGTTGAGCAGTTCTTC. Full variable domain (remainder filled in from reference TRBV7-8 and TRBJ2-1): GAGVSQSPRYKVAKRGQDVALRCDPISGHVSLFWYQQALGQGPEFLTYFQNEAQLDKSGLPSDRFFAERPEGSVSTLKIQRTQQEDSAVYLCASSNALPQFVEQFFGPGTRLTVL.